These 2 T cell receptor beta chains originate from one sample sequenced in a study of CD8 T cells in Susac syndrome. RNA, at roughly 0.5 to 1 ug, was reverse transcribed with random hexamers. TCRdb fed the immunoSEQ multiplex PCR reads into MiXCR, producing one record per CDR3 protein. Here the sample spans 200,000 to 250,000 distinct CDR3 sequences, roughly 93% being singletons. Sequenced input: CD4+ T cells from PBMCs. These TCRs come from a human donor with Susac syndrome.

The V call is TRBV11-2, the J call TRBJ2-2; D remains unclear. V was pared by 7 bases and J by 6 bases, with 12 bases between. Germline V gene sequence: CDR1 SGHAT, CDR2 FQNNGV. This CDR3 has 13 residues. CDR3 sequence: CASTAVWSGELFF. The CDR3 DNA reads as TGTGCCAGCACTGCCGTTTGGTCCGGGGAGCTGTTTTTT. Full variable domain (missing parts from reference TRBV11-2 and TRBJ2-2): EAGVAQSPRYKIIEKRQSVAFWCNPISGHATLYWYQQILGQGPKLLIQFQNNGVVDDSQLPKDRFSAERLKGVDSTLKIQPAKLEDSAVYLCASTAVWSGELFFGEGSRLTVL.

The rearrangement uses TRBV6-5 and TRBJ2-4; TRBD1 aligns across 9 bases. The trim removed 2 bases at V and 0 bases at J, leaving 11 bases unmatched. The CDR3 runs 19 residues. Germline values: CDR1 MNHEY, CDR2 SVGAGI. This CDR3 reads CASSYPTGGGLLAKNIQYF. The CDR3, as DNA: TGTGCCAGCAGTTACCCGACAGGGGGAGGACTCCTAGCCAAAAACATTCAGTACTTC.